The 5 T cell receptor beta chains reported below all come from one sample, sequenced in a study of blood T cell repertoires in COVID-19 (dated by TCRdb to 2020 to 2021). Libraries were built with the immunoSEQ multiplex PCR assay. In its TCRdb copy, this immuneACCESS table keeps in-frame sequences only and misses some clones. Where compared with another copy, unresolved V genes explain less than half of these, and the others have no known cause. The sample contains a few hundred thousand clones, around 88% of them found a single time. The ten largest clones add up to about 6% of the sample. Specimen: PBMCs or T cells enriched from blood (not recorded which). The receptors come from a woman in her thirties or forties who had recovered from COVID-19.

The chain uses TRBV30 and TRBJ2-7, with a possible D match to TRBD1 (6 bases). Germline assignment: CDR1 GTSNPN and CDR2 SVGIG (reference sequence). The V and J ends lost 1 base and 4 bases respectively, with 11 bases between them. The CDR3 totals 13 residues. The DNA of the CDR3 is TGTGCCTGGAGTGGGCAGCAGGGGTACGAGCAGTACTTC. Translating it yields CAWSGQQGYEQYF.

The rearrangement uses TRBV7-2 and TRBJ2-5; TRBD1 agrees at 8 bases. The CDR3 consists of 15 residues. V lost 5 bases to trimming and J lost 4 bases; unmatched junction nucleotides: 9. Germline assignment: CDR1 SGHTA and CDR2 FQGNSA. CDR3 residues: CASSPQTGVGETQYF. CDR3 coding DNA: TGTGCCAGCAGCCCCCAGACAGGGGTTGGAGAGACCCAGTACTTC. Looking up the rest from reference TRBV7-2 and TRBJ2-5 gives the full variable domain: GAGVSQSPSNKVTEKGKDVELRCDPISGHTALYWYRQSLGQGLEFLIYFQGNSAPDKSGLPSDRFSAERTGGSVSTLTIQRTQQEDSAVYLCASSPQTGVGETQYFGPGTRLLVL.

The chain couples TRBV28 to TRBJ1-1; D is unresolved. Per the germline V gene, CDR1 is MDHEN and CDR2 is SYDVKM. CDR3 length equals 13 residues. The V gene lost 5 bases and the J gene lost 1 base, with 8 bases spanning the gap. The CDR3 region is CASSPGGNTEAFF. The CDR3 region has the DNA TGTGCCAGCAGTCCGGGTGGGAACACTGAAGCTTTCTTT.

This rearrangement joins TRBV19 to TRBJ2-1; D call uncertain. This CDR3 spans 12 amino acids. V was cut by 7 bases and J by 7 bases, with 11 bases left in between. Germline V gene data show CDR1 as LNHDA and CDR2 as SQIVND (reference sequence). DNA of the CDR3: TGTGCCAGTAAAGAGAGAGAGAATGAGCAGTTCTTC. Translated: CASKERENEQFF.

The CDR3 loop is CSVGVMGQQDTQYF. As DNA, the CDR3 is TGCAGCGTTGGGGTGATGGGACAGCAAGATACGCAGTATTTT. The chain joins TRBV29-1 to TRBJ2-3, with 7 bases matching TRBD1. This CDR3 has 14 residues. Unmatched junction bases numbered 9, after V lost 4 bases and J lost 5 bases. CDR1 is SQVTM and CDR2 is ANQGSEA in the germline V gene.